The rows below give T cell receptor beta chains drawn from one sample of a study of T cells after yellow fever vaccination. TCRdb re-called the 5' RACE reads through MiXCR, storing one row per CDR3 protein. Of 200,000 to 300,000 distinct CDR3 sequences listed, about 3.5% were seen once; the top ten hold under 20%. The sample in question was PBMCs, obtained 15 days after the yellow fever booster vaccination. These receptors were obtained from a man younger than 30 who received the YFV17D yellow fever vaccine. Both conserved end residues are part of each CDR3. A D gene is named only where the DNA matches it firmly. Clone size is shown for a subset of rows, as once, few, many or a class of expanded clone.

v_call: TRBV10-3; d_call: .; j_call: TRBJ1-1; clone_size: many; cdr3_nt: TGTGCCATGACAGATTCCAGTGAAGCTTTCTTT; cdr3_aa: CAMTDSSEAFF
v_call: TRBV10-3; d_call: .; j_call: TRBJ2-1; clone_size: many; cdr3_nt: TGTGCCATCAGTGAGTCGGGGGAGCAGTTCTTC; cdr3_aa: CAISESGEQFF
v_call: TRBV5-1; d_call: TRBD1; j_call: TRBJ1-1; clone_size: many; cdr3_nt: TGCGCCAGCAGATGGAGGGGGCATCTGAACACTGAAGCTTTCTTT; cdr3_aa: CASRWRGHLNTEAFF
v_call: TRBV12-3/TRBV12-4; d_call: .; j_call: TRBJ1-6; clone_size: many; cdr3_nt: TGTGCCAGCAGTAGGGACGGCTATAATTCACCCCTCCACTTT; cdr3_aa: CASSRDGYNSPLHF
v_call: TRBV19; d_call: TRBD1; j_call: TRBJ1-1; clone_size: many; cdr3_nt: TGTGCCAGTAGTATTAGGGGACAGCTCCTCACTGAAGCTTTCTTT; cdr3_aa: CASSIRGQLLTEAFF
v_call: TRBV4-3; d_call: .; j_call: TRBJ2-7; clone_size: many; cdr3_nt: TGCGCCAGCAGCCAACAAACAGGGCTGACCTACGAGCAGTACTTC; cdr3_aa: CASSQQTGLTYEQYF
v_call: TRBV6-2/TRBV6-3; d_call: TRBD1; j_call: TRBJ1-2; clone_size: .; cdr3_nt: TGTGCCAGCAGTAACCGGGACAGGGCCCAAGGAAACTATGGCTACACCTTC; cdr3_aa: CASSNRDRAQGNYGYTF
v_call: TRBV4-1; d_call: .; j_call: TRBJ1-1; clone_size: many; cdr3_nt: TGCGCCAGCCGAAGGCCTTCCGGCTTTAACACTGAAGCTTTCTTT; cdr3_aa: CASRRPSGFNTEAFF
v_call: TRBV29-1; d_call: .; j_call: TRBJ2-1; clone_size: many; cdr3_nt: TGCAGCGTTGCCGGGGAAAGACCCAATGAGCAGTTCTTC; cdr3_aa: CSVAGERPNEQFF
v_call: TRBV18; d_call: .; j_call: TRBJ2-5; clone_size: .; cdr3_nt: TGTGCCAGCTCACCACGGACCCTAGAGACCCAGTACTTC; cdr3_aa: CASSPRTLETQYF
v_call: TRBV7-2; d_call: .; j_call: TRBJ2-1; clone_size: many; cdr3_nt: TGTGCCAGCAGCTCGACAGTGGCAAAGCAGTTCTTC; cdr3_aa: CASSSTVAKQFF